Listed below are T cell receptor beta chains from one sample, sequenced in a study of cytomegalovirus exposure and HLA in healthy donors. Sequencing used immunoSEQ multiplex PCR; TCRdb keeps in-frame clones, though not all of them. Of 29,000 or so clones listed, 62% are singletons. Sequenced sample: PBMCs. These receptors all come from a male donor in good health and CMV-seropositive. The CDR3 runs from the conserved cysteine through the conserved F or W. The D gene is left open where the match is weak. The size entry is marked missing in some rows and otherwise reads once, few, many or a size class.

.,TRBV6-5,TRBD1,TRBJ1-1,CASSFSTGGTEAFF,TGTGCCAGCAGTTTCTCCACAGGGGGCACTGAAGCTTTCTTT
.,TRBV7-9,TRBD1,TRBJ1-2,CASSLKAGEQGAGYGYTF,TGTGCCAGCAGCTTAAAGGCGGGGGAGCAGGGGGCCGGGTATGGCTACACCTTC
.,TRBV5-1,.,TRBJ2-1,CASTPISQGSYNEQFF,TGCGCCAGCACCCCGATCTCACAGGGATCCTACAATGAGCAGTTCTTC
.,TRBV18,.,TRBJ1-2,CASSPQAQLFYGYTF,TGTGCCAGCTCACCACAGGCACAGCTCTTCTATGGCTACACCTTC
.,TRBV30,.,TRBJ1-1,CACARSRQAFF,TGTGCCTGCGCCCGGAGCCGCCAAGCTTTCTTT
.,TRBV29-1,TRBD2,TRBJ2-4,CSVRGTSRLAKNIQYF,TGCAGCGTTAGGGGGACTAGCAGATTAGCCAAAAACATTCAGTACTTC
.,TRBV18,.,TRBJ1-4,CASSPQTGNEKLFF,TGTGCCAGCTCACCACAGACAGGAAATGAAAAACTGTTTTTT
few,TRBV5-4,TRBD1,TRBJ2-1,CASSLDEGRGRFF,TGTGCCAGCAGCTTGGATGAAGGAAGGGGGCGGTTCTTC
.,TRBV9,TRBD1,TRBJ1-3,CASSVDRGPGNTIYF,TGTGCCAGCAGCGTAGACAGGGGGCCTGGAAACACCATATATTTT
.,TRBV19,.,TRBJ2-1,CASRNGASSYNEQFF,TGTGCCAGTAGGAACGGAGCCAGCTCCTACAATGAGCAGTTCTTC
few,TRBV6-5,.,TRBJ2-7,CASSHSYEQYF,TGTGCCAGCAGTCACTCCTACGAGCAGTACTTC
.,TRBV13,.,TRBJ2-7,CASSRNRAEQYF,TGTGCCAGCAGCCGTAACAGGGCCGAGCAGTACTTC
.,TRBV15,TRBD2,TRBJ2-3,CATSRDFGGSSRVDTQYF,TGTGCCACCAGCAGAGATTTCGGCGGGAGCTCCCGGGTAGATACGCAGTATTTT
.,TRBV7-2,TRBD1,TRBJ1-5,CASSHDTGAGVPQHF,TGTGCCAGCAGCCACGATACAGGGGCCGGTGTGCCCCAGCATTTT
few,TRBV29-1,TRBD2,TRBJ2-7,CSAREREVNEQYF,TGCAGCGCCCGAGAGCGGGAAGTCAACGAGCAGTACTTC
few,TRBV5-1,.,TRBJ1-3,CASSLTVGGTGNTIYF,TGCGCCAGCAGCTTGACAGTCGGGGGTACTGGAAACACCATATATTTT